What follows describes a single T cell receptor beta chain. Enrolled through a virtual design, the participants were between roughly 18 and 90 years of age and came from fewer than 30 US areas. Participants were placed into cohorts based on the clinical history they reported. This sample is part of a study of blood T cell repertoires in COVID-19. Looking at the study overall: PBMCs, B-cell-depleted T cells, or T cells provided the cDNA or gDNA that made up the material.

V gave up 2 bases and J gave up 3 bases; unmatched junction bases: 10. The germline CDR1 and CDR2 sequences are MNHNS and SASEGT. The CDR3 loop spans 16 amino acids. Measured with immunoSEQ multiplex PCR; TCRdb has only the in-frame clones, and not every one. The sample lists hundreds of thousands of clones; over 75% were seen once. V gene TRBV6-1 combines with J gene TRBJ2-7; 7 bases line up with TRBD2. Material for sequencing was PBMCs or T cells enriched from blood (not recorded which). The sequence derives from a man in his thirties or forties who had recovered from COVID-19. CDR3 protein: CASSERFLGGSYEQYF. The DNA for the CDR3 is TGTGCCAGCAGTGAACGGTTTTTAGGCGGGAGCTACGAGCAGTACTTC.